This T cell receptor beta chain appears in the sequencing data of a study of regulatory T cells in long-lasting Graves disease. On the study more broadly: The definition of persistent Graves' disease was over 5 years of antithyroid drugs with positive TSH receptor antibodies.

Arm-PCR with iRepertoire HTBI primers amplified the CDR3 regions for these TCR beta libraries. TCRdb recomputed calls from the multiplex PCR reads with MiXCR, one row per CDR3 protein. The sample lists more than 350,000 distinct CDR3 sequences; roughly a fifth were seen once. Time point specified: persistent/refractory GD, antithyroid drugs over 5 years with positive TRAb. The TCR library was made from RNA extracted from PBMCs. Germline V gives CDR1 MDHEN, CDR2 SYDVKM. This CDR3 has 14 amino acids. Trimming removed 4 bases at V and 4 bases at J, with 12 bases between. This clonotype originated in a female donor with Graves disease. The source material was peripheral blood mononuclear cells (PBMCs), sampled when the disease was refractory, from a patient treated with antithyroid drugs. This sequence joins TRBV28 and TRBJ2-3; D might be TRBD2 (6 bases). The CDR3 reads CASSSRRGADTQYF. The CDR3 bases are TGTGCCAGCAGTTCTAGGAGGGGCGCAGATACGCAGTATTTT.